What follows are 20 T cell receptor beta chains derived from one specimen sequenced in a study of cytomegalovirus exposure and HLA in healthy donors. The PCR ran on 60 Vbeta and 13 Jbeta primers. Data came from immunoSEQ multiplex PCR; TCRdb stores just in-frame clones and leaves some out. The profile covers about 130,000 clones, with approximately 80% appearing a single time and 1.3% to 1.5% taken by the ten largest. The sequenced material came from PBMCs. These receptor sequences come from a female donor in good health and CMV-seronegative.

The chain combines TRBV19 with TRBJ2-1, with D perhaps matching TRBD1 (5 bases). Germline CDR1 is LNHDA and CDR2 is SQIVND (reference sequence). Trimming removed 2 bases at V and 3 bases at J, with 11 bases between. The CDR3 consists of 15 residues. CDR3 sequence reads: CASSIRQSVYNEQFF. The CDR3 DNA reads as TGTGCCAGTAGTATAAGACAGAGTGTCTACAATGAGCAGTTCTTC. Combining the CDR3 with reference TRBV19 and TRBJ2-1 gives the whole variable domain DGGITQSPKYLFRKEGQNVTLSCEQNLNHDAMYWYRQDPGQGLRLIYYSQIVNDFQKGDIAEGYSVSREKKESFPLTVTSAQKNPTAFYLCASSIRQSVYNEQFFGPGTRLTVL.

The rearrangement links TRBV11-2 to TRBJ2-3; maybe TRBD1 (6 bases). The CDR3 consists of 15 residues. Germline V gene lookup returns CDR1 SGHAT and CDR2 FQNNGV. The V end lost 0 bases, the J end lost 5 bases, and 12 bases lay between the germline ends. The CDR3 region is CASSLDGLQGDTQYF. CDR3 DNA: TGTGCCAGCAGCTTAGATGGCCTACAGGGAGATACGCAGTATTTT. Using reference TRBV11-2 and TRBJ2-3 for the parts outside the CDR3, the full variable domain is EAGVAQSPRYKIIEKRQSVAFWCNPISGHATLYWYQQILGQGPKLLIQFQNNGVVDDSQLPKDRFSAERLKGVDSTLKIQPAKLEDSAVYLCASSLDGLQGDTQYFGPGTRLTVL.

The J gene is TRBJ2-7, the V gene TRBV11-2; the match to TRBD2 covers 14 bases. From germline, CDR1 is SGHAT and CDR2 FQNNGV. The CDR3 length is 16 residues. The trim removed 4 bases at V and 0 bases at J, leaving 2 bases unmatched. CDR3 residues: CASSWGTSGSSYEQYF. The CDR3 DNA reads TGTGCCAGCAGCTGGGGGACTAGCGGGAGCTCCTACGAGCAGTACTTC.

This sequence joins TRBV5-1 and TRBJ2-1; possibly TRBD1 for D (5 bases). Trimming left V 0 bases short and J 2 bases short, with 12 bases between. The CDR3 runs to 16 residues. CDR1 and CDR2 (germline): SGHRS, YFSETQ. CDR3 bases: TGCGCCAGCAGCTTGGTGGTGGCAGGGACCTACAATGAGCAGTTCTTC. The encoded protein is CASSLVVAGTYNEQFF.

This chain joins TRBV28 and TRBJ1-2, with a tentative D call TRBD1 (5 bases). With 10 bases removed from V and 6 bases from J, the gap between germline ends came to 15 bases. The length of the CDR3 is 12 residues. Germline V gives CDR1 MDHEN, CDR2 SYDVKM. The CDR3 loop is CATYYGTDGYTF. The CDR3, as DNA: TGTGCCACTTATTACGGGACTGATGGCTACACCTTC.

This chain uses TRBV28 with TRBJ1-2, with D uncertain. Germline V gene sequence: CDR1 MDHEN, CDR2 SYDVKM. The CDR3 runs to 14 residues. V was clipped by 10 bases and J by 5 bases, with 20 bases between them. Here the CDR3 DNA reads TGTGCCACCACCCTTGAGGGATTGTCGTATGGCTACACCTTC. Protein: CATTLEGLSYGYTF.

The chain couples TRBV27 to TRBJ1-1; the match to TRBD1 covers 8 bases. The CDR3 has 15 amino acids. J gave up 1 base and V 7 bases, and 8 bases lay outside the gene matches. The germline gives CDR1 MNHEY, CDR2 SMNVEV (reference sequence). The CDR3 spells CASNSPGTGNTEAFF. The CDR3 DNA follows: TGTGCCAGCAACTCCCCCGGGACAGGGAACACTGAAGCTTTCTTT.

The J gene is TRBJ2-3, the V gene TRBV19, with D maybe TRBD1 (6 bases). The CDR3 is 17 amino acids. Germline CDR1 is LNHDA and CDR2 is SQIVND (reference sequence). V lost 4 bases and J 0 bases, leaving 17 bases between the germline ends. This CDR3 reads CASSKKGLQGSTDTQYF. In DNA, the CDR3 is TGTGCCAGTAGTAAGAAGGGTCTACAGGGAAGCACAGATACGCAGTATTTT.

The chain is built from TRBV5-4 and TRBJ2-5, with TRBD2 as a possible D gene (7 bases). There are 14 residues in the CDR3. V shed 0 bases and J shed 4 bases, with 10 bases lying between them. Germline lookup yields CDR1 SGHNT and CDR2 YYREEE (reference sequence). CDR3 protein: CASSLERGGETQYF. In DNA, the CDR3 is TGTGCCAGCAGCTTGGAGAGGGGGGGAGAGACCCAGTACTTC.

Written as DNA, the CDR3 is TGCGCCAGCAGTGAGTCGGAGCGGAGCTCGGAGACCCAGTACTTC. It is translated as CASSESERSSETQYF. The chain uses TRBV10-2 and TRBJ2-5; tentative D call: TRBD2 (5 bases). CDR1 and CDR2 (germline): WSHSY, SAAADI. Trimming left V 0 bases short and J 5 bases short, with 13 bases between. CDR3 size: 15 residues.

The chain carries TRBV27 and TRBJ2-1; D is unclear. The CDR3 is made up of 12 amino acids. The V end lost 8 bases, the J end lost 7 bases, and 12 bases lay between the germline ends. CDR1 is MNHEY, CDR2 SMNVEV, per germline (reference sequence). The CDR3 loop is CASSLRLNEQFF. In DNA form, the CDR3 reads TGTGCCAGCTCCTTAAGACTTAATGAGCAGTTCTTC.

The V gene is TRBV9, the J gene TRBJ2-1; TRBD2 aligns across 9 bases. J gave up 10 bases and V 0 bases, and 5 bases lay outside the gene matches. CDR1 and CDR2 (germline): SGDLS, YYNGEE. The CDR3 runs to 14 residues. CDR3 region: CASSVARTSEEQFF. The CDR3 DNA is TGTGCCAGCAGCGTAGCTCGGACTAGCGAGGAGCAGTTCTTC.

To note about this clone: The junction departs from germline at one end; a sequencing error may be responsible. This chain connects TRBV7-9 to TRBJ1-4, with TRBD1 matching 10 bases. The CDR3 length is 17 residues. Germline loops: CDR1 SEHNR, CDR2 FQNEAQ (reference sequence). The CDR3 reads CSSTRRGQGVANEKLFF. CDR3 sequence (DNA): TGTTCCAGCACCCGCCGAGGACAGGGGGTGGCTAATGAAAAACTGTTTTTT.

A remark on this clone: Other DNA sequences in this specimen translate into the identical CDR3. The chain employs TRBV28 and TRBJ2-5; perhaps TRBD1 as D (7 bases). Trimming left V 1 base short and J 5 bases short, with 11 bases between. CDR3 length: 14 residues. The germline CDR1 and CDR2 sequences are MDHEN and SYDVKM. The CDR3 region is CASSLFPGGETQYF. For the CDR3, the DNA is TGTGCCAGCAGTTTATTTCCAGGGGGGGAGACCCAGTACTTC.

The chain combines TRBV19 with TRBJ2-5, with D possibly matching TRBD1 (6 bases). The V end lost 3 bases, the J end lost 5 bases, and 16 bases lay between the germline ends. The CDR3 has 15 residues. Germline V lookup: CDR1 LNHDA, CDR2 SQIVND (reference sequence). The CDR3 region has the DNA TGTGCCAGTAGTATTCTTTCAGGGGCGGTCGAGACCCAGTACTTC. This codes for CASSILSGAVETQYF. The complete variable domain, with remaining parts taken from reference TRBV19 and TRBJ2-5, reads DGGITQSPKYLFRKEGQNVTLSCEQNLNHDAMYWYRQDPGQGLRLIYYSQIVNDFQKGDIAEGYSVSREKKESFPLTVTSAQKNPTAFYLCASSILSGAVETQYFGPGTRLLVL.

The DNA for the CDR3 is TGCGCCAGCAGCCCCGGGACTAGCACAGATACGCAGTATTTT. Translating gives CASSPGTSTDTQYF. The V gene is TRBV5-1, the J gene TRBJ2-3, with D maybe TRBD2 (6 bases). The ends were cut back, 4 bases at V and 0 bases at J, with 9 bases in the middle. The CDR3 runs to 14 residues. Germline CDR1 is SGHRS and CDR2 is YFSETQ.

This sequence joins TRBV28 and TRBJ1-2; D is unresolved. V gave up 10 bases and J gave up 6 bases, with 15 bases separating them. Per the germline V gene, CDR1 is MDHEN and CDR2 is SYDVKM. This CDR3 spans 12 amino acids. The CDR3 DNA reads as TGTGCCACCATGACACTGAACGATGGCTACACCTTC. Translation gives CATMTLNDGYTF.

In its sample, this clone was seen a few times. The CDR3 sequence: CASSLAGLAAGDTQYF. CDR3 DNA sequence: TGTGCCAGCAGCTTGGCAGGACTAGCGGCTGGGGATACGCAGTATTTT. The rearrangement links TRBV7-2 to TRBJ2-3; the match to TRBD2 covers 10 bases. Trimming removed 3 bases from V and 6 bases from J; junction bases left unmatched: 9. The CDR3 contains 16 residues. The germline V gene has CDR1 SGHTA and CDR2 FQGNSA.

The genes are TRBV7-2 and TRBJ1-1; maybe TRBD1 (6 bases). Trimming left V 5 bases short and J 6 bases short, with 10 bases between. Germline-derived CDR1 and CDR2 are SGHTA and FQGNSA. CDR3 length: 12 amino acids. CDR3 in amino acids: CASSKDSAEAFF. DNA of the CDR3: TGTGCCAGCAGCAAGGACAGCGCTGAAGCTTTCTTT.

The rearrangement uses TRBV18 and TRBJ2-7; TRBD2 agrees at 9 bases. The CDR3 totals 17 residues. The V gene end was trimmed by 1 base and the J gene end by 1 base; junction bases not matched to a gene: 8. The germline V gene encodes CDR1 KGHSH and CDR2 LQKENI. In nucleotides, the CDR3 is TGTGCCAGCTCACCACGGGGTAGCGGGAGCCTTTCCTACGAGCAGTACTTC. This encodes CASSPRGSGSLSYEQYF.